This T cell receptor (beta chain) was identified during a study of cytomegalovirus exposure and HLA in healthy donors (dated by TCRdb to 2016 to 2017). Looking at the study overall: In an earlier analysis of roughly 590 of the donors, 276 Gb of sequence data and roughly 100 million unique TCR beta sequences from 150 million to 200 million T cells were reported. Roughly 300 gigabases of sequencing data and approximately 92 million unique TCR sequences made up an early release that covered under 750 HLA-typed donors. The genetic ancestry cluster associated with self-reported Caucasian donors included approximately 85% of the approximately 400 genotyped donors. The study aimed to test whether signatures of past pathogen exposure could be identified by cataloging public T cell receptors. The study used immunosequencing to profile the T cell repertoires of around 600 subjects and linked those repertoires to cytomegalovirus serostatus. In addition to the first cohort of hundreds of subjects, a separate validation cohort of 130 or so different subjects was used. To predict cytomegalovirus infection status, the study combined high-throughput TCR immunosequencing, statistical association of individual TCRs with disease status, and machine learning. In a later analysis, previously published TCR beta repertoires from several hundred donors were re-analyzed and high-resolution HLA genotyping was added so that TCR occurrence patterns could be studied. Rather than drawing on any new phenotypic data, the later analysis identified candidate immune exposures from TCR beta sequences and the way those sequences occurred across donors. To decide whether each TCR beta V gene segment behaved as functional or pseudogenic, an earlier analysis of some 600 of the donors relied on high-throughput TCR beta sequencing. Donor age, sex, ethnicity and CMV serostatus were collected together with the repertoire data. In a later genetic analysis, genome-wide SNP genotypes for about 55% of the roughly 700 donors were used, and that subset was treated as a discovery cohort. All discovery cohort repertoires had been generated using a single sequencing platform. Class I and class II HLA loci were covered by the typing at four-digit resolution. Typing coverage differed by locus: A, B, C, DRB1 and DQB1 were typed in roughly 620-640 donors, DQA1 in 522, DPA1 in 600 to 610, and DPB1 in approximately 450. Five DR-DQ haplotypes were handled as single units for association and clustering because linkage in the cohort was strong. On average, roughly 250,000 unique TCR beta nucleotide sequences were sequenced per donor among some 430 genotyped donors of the cohort, with roughly 20% of those sequences being non-productive. Findings and caveats that apply to the study as a whole: This cohort had only TCR beta chains sequenced, and the lack of alpha or paired-chain data limited which features could be detected. V-gene and J-gene trimming of TCR beta chains was associated with a missense DCLRE1C variant in a later genetic analysis, and the association was replicated in an independent cohort. Because some donors lacked HLA typing at each locus, the association tests relied only on the typed subset. Three of the identified cytomegalovirus-associated TCR beta chains were confirmed in vitro to be specific for cytomegalovirus antigens. The classifier was reported to diagnose cytomegalovirus status with high specificity and sensitivity in both the original and validation cohorts. In a later analysis, most CMV-associated TCR beta chains were found to appear HLA-restricted, with HLA associations seemingly driven largely by CMV exposure. Some IMGT-functional V segments, including TRBV6-2 and TRBV6-3, could not be distinguished by the 87-base-pair reads and were therefore excluded. The sequencing pipeline was judged likely to have produced a cluster of highly shared sequence variants as a technical artifact. Linkage disequilibrium might explain the correlated functional status among segregating V segments, but an unknown experimental factor could not be excluded. In an earlier analysis of 587 of the donors, most TCR beta V segments were observed in productive rearrangements about 87% or about 30% of the time, broadly matching IMGT annotations. In a later analysis, several top co-occurrence clusters were reported to appear linked to parvovirus B19, influenza, CMV and Epstein-Barr virus. In a later analysis, HLA-associated TCR beta chains were found to be more clonally expanded and to have lower generation probabilities than equally common non-associated chains. Roughly uniform sequencing depth across donors was assumed in presence/absence analyses, although this assumption may not hold. At a false discovery rate of 0.05, a later analysis linked around 17,000 TCR beta sequences to specific HLA alleles. Most TCR sequences were seen in very few donors, while some public TCRs were found in many individuals. The only immune exposure information available for the cohort was CMV serostatus. Strong co-occurrence of HLA alleles, especially DR and DQ, made assigning TCR associations to individual alleles difficult. The authors suggested that the approach could potentially be extended to other disease states and immunological phenotypes. Because counts were too low, some 16 rarely observed V segments, including chromosome 9 orphons, were excluded from the earlier analysis of a few hundred of the donors. A later genetic analysis reported fewer N-insertions in productive TCRs among donors in an Asian-associated ancestry cluster than the approximately 700-donor mean. In a later analysis, TCR association rates were found to vary across HLA loci, with the most associated TCRs seen for DRB1 alleles and the fewest for HLA-C alleles. A further reported finding was that TCR beta sequences accurately predicted the HLA-A and HLA-B alleles for most subjects in the first cohort. The study gave a list of 150 to 200 TCR beta chains associated with cytomegalovirus.

Comment on this clone: The target of this receptor is not known. Nothing much larger sits one base from this clone, and base qualities are not available.

The library was made by the immunoSEQ multiplex PCR assay. For the multiplex PCR, a mixture combining 60 forward primers for TCR Vbeta segments and 13 reverse primers for TCR Jbeta segments was used. A multiplex PCR assay on genomic DNA amplified the CDR3 region of rearranged TCR beta genes. Amplified TCR beta libraries were sequenced as 87-base-pair reads on the Illumina HiSeq System. Per the original workflow: A later analysis tallied around 80 million unique TCR beta chains across the 640 or so repertoires, and some 10 million of those chains were shared by two or more donors. Raw reads were error-corrected and collapsed into unique sequences with a nearest-neighbor algorithm that merged closely related sequences to remove PCR and sequencing errors. To assign V, D and J gene segments, CDR3 sequences were aligned to IMGT reference sequences. For a sequence to be retained, a match of at least six nucleotides to both a V gene segment and a J gene segment was required. A rearrangement was called productive if the CDR3 had no stop codons and remained in frame with V and J, and every other rearrangement was called non-productive. Following IMGT convention, CDR3 was defined as the stretch from the second conserved V-encoded cysteine up to the conserved J-encoded phenylalanine. The earlier analysis of 550 to 650 of the donors excluded any sequence lacking an unambiguous match to a single V gene segment. An earlier analysis of some 610 of the donors called V segments functional above 56.7% productive rearrangements and segregating when the between-donor standard deviation exceeded 5%. A statistical classification framework was developed to diagnose cytomegalovirus status using the catalog of TCR beta chain sequences. In a later analysis, TCR nucleotide sequences were compared against IMGT/GENE-DB human TR gene sequences so that V and J genes could be assigned. Using the TCRdist pipeline, a later analysis assigned CDR3 sequences along with most-parsimonious VDJ recombination scenarios. In a later analysis, each TCR beta chain was defined by its CDR3 amino acid sequence together with its V-gene family, and reads without a unique V-gene family were excluded. As a way to deal with suspected cross-contamination and a sequencing artifact, a later analysis dropped 500 to 700 nucleotide sequences that were highly shared and had low generation probability. In a later analysis, a clonal expansion index for each public chain was calculated from normalized within-repertoire ranks of inferred template counts. A later analysis computed generation probabilities with a VDJ recombination model fitted to out-of-frame rearrangements, and checked the results against IGoR. In a later analysis, hypergeometric tests were used to score TCR-TCR, TCR-HLA and TCR-CMV co-occurrence, with a repertoire-size bias correction applied to TCR pairs. False discovery rates were estimated in a later analysis by permuting HLA or CMV assignments 20 times. A later analysis grouped co-occurring TCRs with DBSCAN, adding TCRdist sequence similarity when clustering within HLA-allele-positive subsets. Co-occurrence clustering excluded repertoires with fewer than 30,000 or more than 120,000 public chains, plus five with anomalous nucleotide sharing. Held by TCRdb, this immuneACCESS table contains in-frame sequences only and omits some clones. Under half of the omission traces to an unresolved V gene where checked; the cause of the rest is unknown. V and J calls and clone size are those listed in that table; D and trimming were worked out from the DNA. This sample gives some 200,000 clones in total; around 75% of them show up just once. The top ten constitute 1.8% of the sample.

Sequences MGHRA (CDR1) and YSYEKL (CDR2) are obtained from the germline V gene. The CDR3 spans 17 residues, from the cysteine through the phenylalanine. Kept here is only the CDR3 DNA, which spans 51 bases and is read in frame from base 1. V is cut by 1 base and J by 5 bases, and the space between the germline ends is 18 bases. The cohort consisted of 670 or so healthy bone marrow donors. At the time of sampling, every cohort member was nominally healthy, though immune exposures that went unrecorded were likely present. The donor tested CMV seronegative and was one of the 352 seronegative cohort members. Every donor gave a peripheral blood sample, and the peripheral blood mononuclear cells from that sample were used for TCR beta sequencing. The Qiagen DNeasy Blood Extraction Kit was used to extract genomic DNA from the blood cell samples.

The sequenced sample consisted of PBMCs. The chain employs TRBV4-1 and TRBJ2-1; matching of 6 bases hints at TRBD1 as the D gene. The source of this sequence is a woman in her 30s in good health and CMV-seronegative. The DNA is TGCGCCAGCAGCCAAGGGGGCCCGGGACAAATTAACAATGAGCAGTTCTTC. The translation is CASSQGGPGQINNEQFF.